These 18 T cell receptor beta chains share one sample of origin, sequenced in a study of spatial heterogeneity in lung cancer. TCRdb re-analysed the 5' RACE reads in MiXCR, keeping a single row per CDR3 protein. Altogether over 8,500 distinct CDR3 sequences are present, roughly an eighth being singletons, with the ten largest covering roughly an eighth. Noted time point: sample taken at primary tumor resection. These receptors' antigens are unknown. Notes on the study in general: Intratumoral expanded alpha and beta TCR counts were found to track tumor mutation counts.

The sample was lung tumor tissue, taken at surgery. Receptor source: a male donor with early-stage non-small cell lung cancer.

In this sample, this clonotype turned up many times. In a library made to pick up alpha chains, this beta chain is a stray read with a size that means little. The chain is built from TRBV29-1 and TRBJ2-3; no clear D. This CDR3 is 14 amino acids long. Per germline, CDR1 SQVTM and CDR2 ANQGSEA. The germline V and J ends were trimmed by 4 bases and 5 bases, with 16 bases remaining between them. The CDR3 here is CSVALGRSGDTQYF. The DNA for the CDR3 is TGCAGCGTTGCTCTCGGAAGGTCGGGAGATACGCAGTATTTT.

This clonotype was counted at least ten times. Since the library was made to target alpha chains, this beta chain is a stray read and its abundance is not meaningful. V gene TRBV30 combines with J gene TRBJ2-2; D gene unclear. Trimming took 0 bases from V and 6 from J, leaving 8 bases between them. The CDR3 has 13 residues. Germline CDR1 reads GTSNPN; CDR2 reads SVGIG (reference sequence). For the CDR3, the DNA is TGTGCCTGGAGTGTACTGTACTCCGGGGAGCTGTTTTTT. Amino acids: CAWSVLYSGELFF.

This clonotype was recorded many times. With the library built for alpha chains, this beta chain is off target and its frequency is not meaningful. The CDR3 sequence is CASGSGGGINQETQYF. CDR3 nucleotides: TGTGCCAGCGGATCGGGAGGAGGGATCAATCAAGAGACCCAGTACTTC. This chain links TRBV6-1 with TRBJ2-5; TRBD2 agrees at 7 bases. Looked up from germline, CDR1 is MNHNS and CDR2 is SASEGT. With 8 bases clipped from V and 2 bases from J, the junction kept 14 bases outside the gene matches. The CDR3 is 16 residues long.

On this clonotype itself: As an off-target read in a library built for alpha chains, this beta chain has a frequency of little significance. This chain uses TRBV3-1 with TRBJ1-1; D is possibly TRBD1 (6 bases). The CDR3 is 14 amino acids. V was trimmed by 1 base and J by 4 bases, leaving 10 bases between them. The V gene's germline CDR1 is LGHDT and CDR2 YNNKEL (reference sequence). The CDR3 protein is CASSQVQGSTEAFF. CDR3 nucleotide sequence: TGTGCCAGCAGCCAAGTTCAGGGGTCCACTGAAGCTTTCTTT.

This clonotype was detected many times. Within a library made for alpha chains, this beta chain is off target, and its count is uninformative. This rearrangement joins TRBV5-1 to TRBJ2-6; D call uncertain. V was cut by 1 base and J by 5 bases, with 19 bases left in between. This CDR3 is built from 18 residues. CDR1 and CDR2 (germline): SGHRS, YFSETQ. As DNA, the CDR3 is TGCGCCAGCAGCTTGTATGGATTGGACCCAACTCGGGCCAACGTCCTGACTTTC. Its translation is CASSLYGLDPTRANVLTF.

This clonotype was seen ten or more times. This beta chain came through as a stray read in a library set up for alpha chains, and its size says little. This rearrangement joins TRBV12-3 or TRBV12-4 to TRBJ1-1; D is perhaps TRBD1 (6 bases). V shed 6 bases and J shed 4 bases, with 15 bases lying between them. The CDR3 extends over 14 amino acids. CDR3 coding DNA: TGTGCCAGCAGACTAACAGGGACGGCCACTGAAGCTTTCTTT. Encoded protein: CASRLTGTATEAFF.

At least ten counts were recorded for this clonotype. Being off target in a library aimed at alpha chains, this beta chain has a size of little meaning. The chain is built from TRBV18 and TRBJ2-7, with 9 bases fitting TRBD2. The CDR3 is 14 residues long. V lost 3 bases to trimming and J lost 2 bases; unmatched junction nucleotides: 2. Germline V CDR1 and CDR2: KGHSH, LQKENI. CDR3 in DNA: TGTGCCAGCTCACCTGCGGGGGGGACCTACGAGCAGTACTTC. Residues: CASSPAGGTYEQYF.

This clonotype is classed as medium-sized. The size of this beta chain means little, since it is a stray read in a library made for alpha chains. The V gene is TRBV3-1, the J gene TRBJ1-1, with D unclear. The CDR3 is made up of 15 amino acids. Germline V gene sequence: CDR1 LGHDT, CDR2 YNNKEL (reference sequence). The V end lost 0 bases, the J end lost 4 bases, and 12 bases lay between the germline ends. The CDR3 DNA follows: TGTGCCAGCAGCCAAGAGGGAGGTGGGAGCACTGAAGCTTTCTTT. Translation: CASSQEGGGSTEAFF.

This clonotype was detected ten times or more. Little can be read into the size of this beta chain, an off-target read in a library designed for alpha chains. V usage is TRBV19 and J usage is TRBJ2-7; D unclear. Germline CDR1 is LNHDA and CDR2 is SQIVND (reference sequence). V was pared by 7 bases and J by 5 bases, with 18 bases between. The CDR3 extends over 14 amino acids. The CDR3 nucleotides read TGTGCCAGTACACAAGGCCCCGGCGGCGACGAGCAGTACTTC. The encoded protein is CASTQGPGGDEQYF.

This clonotype qualifies as medium-sized. In a library made to pick up alpha chains, this beta chain is a stray read with a size that means little. The CDR3 loop reads CAIPRTGLGDNEQFF. CDR3 nucleotides: TGTGCCATCCCCCGGACGGGACTAGGGGACAATGAGCAGTTCTTC. This chain uses TRBV2 with TRBJ2-1; TRBD2 matches 8 bases. There are 15 residues in the CDR3. From germline, CDR1 is SNHLY and CDR2 FYNNEI. V trimming: 10 bases; J trimming: 5 bases; junction bases outside the gene matches: 13. Full variable domain (missing parts from reference TRBV2 and TRBJ2-1): EPEVTQTPSHQVTQMGQEVILRCVPISNHLYFYWYRQILGQKVEFLVSFYNNEISEKSEIFDDQFSVERPDGSNFTLKIRSTKLEDSAMYFCAIPRTGLGDNEQFFGPGTRLTVL.

This clonotype was seen ten or more times. With the library built for alpha chains, this beta chain is off target and its frequency is not meaningful. V and J are TRBV25-1 and TRBJ2-3; a possible D gene is TRBD2 (5 bases). V lost 0 bases, J lost 0 bases, and 10 bases lay in between. Germline loops: CDR1 MGHDK, CDR2 SYGVNS. The CDR3 is 16 residues long. The CDR3 DNA follows: TGTGCCAGCAGTGAATATGCGGGCAGAAGCACAGATACGCAGTATTTT. Its protein product is CASSEYAGRSTDTQYF.

This clonotype was observed many times. The library was prepared for alpha chains; this beta chain is a stray read, so its frequency means little. The chain employs TRBV14 and TRBJ2-2; D possibly corresponds to TRBD2 (5 bases). The V end was cut by 4 bases, the J end by 4 bases, with 16 bases between. CDR3 size: 16 residues. The germline V gene encodes CDR1 SGHDN and CDR2 FVKESK. As DNA, the CDR3 is TGTGCCAGCAGCCCCGGCGGGCTGCGGCTCACCGGGGAGCTGTTTTTT. Amino acid sequence: CASSPGGLRLTGELFF.

In this sample, this clonotype turned up many times. For a library built for alpha chains, this beta chain is a stray read; little rests on its size. The V gene is TRBV12-3 or TRBV12-4, the J gene TRBJ2-3; D is unclear. The CDR3 has 14 residues. With 2 bases removed from V and 2 bases from J, the gap between germline ends came to 8 bases. The CDR3 loop is CASSLLGPTDTQYF. CDR3 DNA: TGTGCCAGCAGTTTATTAGGACCCACAGATACGCAGTATTTT.

The table lists this clonotype with many counts. Being off target in a library aimed at alpha chains, this beta chain has a size of little meaning. The chain recombines TRBV3-1 with TRBJ1-4; D gene unclear. Germline CDR1 LGHDT, CDR2 YNNKEL (reference sequence). The CDR3 runs to 15 residues. The V end lost 1 base, the J end lost 7 bases, and 13 bases lay between the germline ends. The CDR3 region has the DNA TGTGCCAGCAGCCAAGGGACGGATGGTTTTGAAAAACTGTTTTTT. It specifies CASSQGTDGFEKLFF.

This clonotype was detected many times. Within a library made for alpha chains, this beta chain is off target, and its count is uninformative. The chain combines TRBV27 with TRBJ2-7; TRBD1 is a possible D gene (5 bases). This CDR3 has 15 residues. Trimming left V 8 bases short and J 4 bases short, with 21 bases between. Per germline, CDR1 MNHEY and CDR2 SMNVEV (reference sequence). In DNA form, the CDR3 reads TGTGCCAGCGGTGGCGTGGGGCAGCCCGCATACGAGCAGTACTTC. It encodes CASGGVGQPAYEQYF.

This clonotype is medium-sized in the sample. A library prepared for alpha chains yielded this beta chain as an off-target read; its size is of little meaning. V and J are TRBV5-1 and TRBJ2-7, with 9 bases that match TRBD2. Trimming at V came to 0 bases and at J to 1 base, leaving 5 bases not matched to a gene. The CDR3 is made up of 16 amino acids. Germline loops: CDR1 SGHRS, CDR2 YFSETQ. The CDR3 loop reads CASSLAPSGASYEQYF. The CDR3 DNA reads TGCGCCAGCAGCTTGGCCCCTAGCGGGGCTTCCTACGAGCAGTACTTC.

This clonotype has ten or more counts. Because the library targeted alpha chains, this beta chain is an off-target read whose size means little. The chain combines TRBV11-2 with TRBJ2-1; 9 nucleotides match TRBD2. The germline V gene encodes CDR1 SGHAT and CDR2 FQNNGV. CDR3 length equals 16 residues. V gave up 5 bases and J gave up 7 bases; unmatched junction bases: 12. The CDR3 nucleotides read TGTGCCAGCAGCCCAAAGACTAGCGGCGTTCAAAATGAGCAGTTCTTC. Translation: CASSPKTSGVQNEQFF.

This clonotype was recorded many times. Found in a library prepared for alpha chains, this beta chain is an off-target read, and its abundance has little meaning. The chain carries TRBV6-2 or TRBV6-3 and TRBJ2-7; tentative D call: TRBD2 (5 bases). CDR1 is MNHEY and CDR2 is SVGEGT in the germline V gene. This CDR3 region has 15 residues. V lost 7 bases to trimming and J lost 3 bases, with 19 bases between them. The CDR3 region is CASTPGISKHYEQYF. Here the CDR3 DNA reads TGTGCCAGCACTCCCGGGATTTCTAAACACTACGAGCAGTACTTC.